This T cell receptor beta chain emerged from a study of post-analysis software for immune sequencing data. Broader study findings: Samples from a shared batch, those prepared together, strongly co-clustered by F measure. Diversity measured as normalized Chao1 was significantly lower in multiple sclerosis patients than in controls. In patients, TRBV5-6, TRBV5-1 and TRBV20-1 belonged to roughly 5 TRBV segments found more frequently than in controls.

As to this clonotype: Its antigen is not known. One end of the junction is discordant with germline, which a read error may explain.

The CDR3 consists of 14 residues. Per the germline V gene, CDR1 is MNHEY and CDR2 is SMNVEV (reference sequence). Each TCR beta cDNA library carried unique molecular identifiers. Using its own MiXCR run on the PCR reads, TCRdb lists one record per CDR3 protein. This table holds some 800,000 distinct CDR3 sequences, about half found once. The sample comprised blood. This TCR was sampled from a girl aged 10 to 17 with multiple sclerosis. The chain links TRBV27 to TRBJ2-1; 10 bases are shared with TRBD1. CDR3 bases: TGTGCCAGCAAGGGACAGGGGTCAAACAATGAGCACTTCTTC. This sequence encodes CASKGQGSNNEHFF.